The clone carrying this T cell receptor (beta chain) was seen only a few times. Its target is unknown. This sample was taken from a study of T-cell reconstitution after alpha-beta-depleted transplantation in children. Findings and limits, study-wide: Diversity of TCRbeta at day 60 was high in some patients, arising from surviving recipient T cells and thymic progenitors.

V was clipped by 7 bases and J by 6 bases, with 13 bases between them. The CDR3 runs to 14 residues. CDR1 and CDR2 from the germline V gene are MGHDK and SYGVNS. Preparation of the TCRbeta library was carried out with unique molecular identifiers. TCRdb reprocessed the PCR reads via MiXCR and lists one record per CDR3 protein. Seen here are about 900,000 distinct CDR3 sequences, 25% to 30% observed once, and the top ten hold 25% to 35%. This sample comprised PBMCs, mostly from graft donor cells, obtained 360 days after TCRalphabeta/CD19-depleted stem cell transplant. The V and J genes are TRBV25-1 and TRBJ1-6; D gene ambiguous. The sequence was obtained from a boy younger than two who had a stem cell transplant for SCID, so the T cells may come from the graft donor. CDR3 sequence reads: CASTNTVRNSPLHF. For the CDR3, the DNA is TGTGCCAGCACCAACACCGTTCGTAATTCACCCCTCCACTTT.